The clone carrying this TCR beta chain was detected only a few times. Its antigen is unidentified. The data were obtained in a study of response to subunit inactivated influenza vaccine. Study-level results: The authors suggested that few new T cells are recruited per seasonal influenza vaccination.

TCRdb re-called the RT-PCR reads with MiXCR, one entry per CDR3 protein. The repertoire holds hundreds of thousands of distinct CDR3 sequences, with 15% to 20% as singletons. CDR1 SGHDT and CDR2 YYEEEE come from the germline V gene. The V gene end was trimmed by 3 bases and the J gene end by 2 bases; junction bases not matched to a gene: 11. The CDR3 runs 18 residues. The sequence was collected from a middle-aged man who received an inactivated influenza vaccine. The sample consisted of PBMCs from blood, taken 5 days after vaccination. The chain uses TRBV5-6 and TRBJ2-2; 9 bases are shared with TRBD2. The DNA of the CDR3 is TGTGCCAGCAGCTACCGGCGGTCTAGCGGGGTAAACACCGGGGAGCTGTTTTTT. This encodes CASSYRRSSGVNTGELFF.